This T cell receptor beta chain was sequenced during a study of shared clonotypes between healthy human individuals. At the level of the study: The donor pool was made up of two women and three men aged 18 to 49.

Study-level points and caveats: Depth of sequencing was expected to influence donor clonotype sharing.

In replicate PCRs of unsorted PBMC, 250 to 350 ng DNA, tens of thousands of T cell genomes, was used. Clones were sequenced by immunoSEQ multiplex PCR, and TCRdb holds only the in-frame ones, with some missing. The sample has about half a million clones; around 80% are singletons. The germline V gene encodes CDR1 SGHNT and CDR2 YYREEE (reference sequence). There are 15 residues in the CDR3. V was pared by 2 bases and J by 4 bases, with 15 bases between. On this clone: What it recognizes is unknown.

Genomic DNA for unsorted samples, which was extracted with the QIAamp DNA Blood Mini kit, came from about 90 million PBMCs. The sequence was collected from a woman aged 40 to 49 in good health. Some clones in this sample may be carry-over from other donors' samples. The genes are TRBV5-4 and TRBJ1-2; TRBD1 is a possible D gene (5 bases). Sequencing was carried out using PBMCs. In DNA form, the CDR3 reads TGTGCCAGCAGCTTAGGAGTGGGGGGGACCTATGGCTACACCTTC. Its protein is CASSLGVGGTYGYTF. Based on the CDR3 plus reference TRBV5-4 and TRBJ1-2, the full variable domain is ETGVTQSPTHLIKTRGQQVTLRCSSQSGHNTVSWYQQALGQGPQFIFQYYREEENGRGNFPPRFSGLQFPNYSSELNVNALELDDSALYLCASSLGVGGTYGYTFGSGTRLTVV.